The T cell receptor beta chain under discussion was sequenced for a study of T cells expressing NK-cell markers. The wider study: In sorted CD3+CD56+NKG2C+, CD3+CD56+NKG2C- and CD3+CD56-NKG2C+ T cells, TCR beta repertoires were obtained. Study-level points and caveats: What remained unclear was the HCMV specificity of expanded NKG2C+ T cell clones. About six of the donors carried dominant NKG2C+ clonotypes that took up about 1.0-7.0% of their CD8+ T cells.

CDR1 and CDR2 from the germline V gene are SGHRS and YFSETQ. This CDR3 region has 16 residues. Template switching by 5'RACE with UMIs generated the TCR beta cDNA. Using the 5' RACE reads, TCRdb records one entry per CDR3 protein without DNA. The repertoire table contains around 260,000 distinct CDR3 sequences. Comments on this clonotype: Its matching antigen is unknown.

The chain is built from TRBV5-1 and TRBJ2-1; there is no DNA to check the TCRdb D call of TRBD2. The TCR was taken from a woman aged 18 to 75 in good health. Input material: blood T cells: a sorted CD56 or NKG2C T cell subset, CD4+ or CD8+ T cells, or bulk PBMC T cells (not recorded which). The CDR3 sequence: CASSLDPSGVGNEQFF.